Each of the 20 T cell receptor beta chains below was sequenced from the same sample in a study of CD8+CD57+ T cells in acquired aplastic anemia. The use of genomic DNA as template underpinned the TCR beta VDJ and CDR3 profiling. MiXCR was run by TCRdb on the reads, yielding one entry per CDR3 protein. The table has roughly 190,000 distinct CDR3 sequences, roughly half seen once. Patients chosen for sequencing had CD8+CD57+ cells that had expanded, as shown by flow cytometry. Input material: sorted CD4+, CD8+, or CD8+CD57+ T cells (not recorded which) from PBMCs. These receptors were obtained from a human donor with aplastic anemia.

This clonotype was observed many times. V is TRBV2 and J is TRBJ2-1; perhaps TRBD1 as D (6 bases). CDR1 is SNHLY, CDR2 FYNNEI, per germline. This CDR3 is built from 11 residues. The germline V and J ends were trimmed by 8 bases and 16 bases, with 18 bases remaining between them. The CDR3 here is CASRDIASEFF. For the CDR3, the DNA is TGTGCCAGCCGGGACATAGCTTCTGAATTCTTC.

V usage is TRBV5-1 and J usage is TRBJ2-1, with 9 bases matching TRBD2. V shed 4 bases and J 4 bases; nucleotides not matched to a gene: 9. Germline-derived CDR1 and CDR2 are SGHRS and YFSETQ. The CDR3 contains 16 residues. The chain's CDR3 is CASSKPGLALYNEQFF. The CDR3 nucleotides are TGCGCCAGCAGCAAACCGGGACTAGCCCTTTACAATGAGCAGTTCTTC.

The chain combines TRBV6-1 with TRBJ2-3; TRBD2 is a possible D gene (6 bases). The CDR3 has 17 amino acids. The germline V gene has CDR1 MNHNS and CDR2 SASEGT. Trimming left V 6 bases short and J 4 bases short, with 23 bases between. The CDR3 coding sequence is TGTGCCAGCAGGCCTAGGGCGGGAACGTCCGGCCCAGATACGCAGTATTTT. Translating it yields CASRPRAGTSGPDTQYF.

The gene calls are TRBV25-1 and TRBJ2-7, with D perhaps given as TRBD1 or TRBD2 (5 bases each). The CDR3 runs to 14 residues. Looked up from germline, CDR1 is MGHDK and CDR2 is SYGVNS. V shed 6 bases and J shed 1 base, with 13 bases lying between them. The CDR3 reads CASRTGTYSYEQYF. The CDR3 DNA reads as TGTGCCAGCAGGACCGGGACCTATTCCTACGAGCAGTACTTC.

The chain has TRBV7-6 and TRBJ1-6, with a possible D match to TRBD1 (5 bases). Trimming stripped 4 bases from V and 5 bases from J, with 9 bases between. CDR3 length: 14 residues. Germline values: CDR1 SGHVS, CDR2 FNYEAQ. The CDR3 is CASSSRQNNSPLHF. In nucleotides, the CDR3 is TGTGCCAGCAGCTCTAGACAGAATAATTCACCCCTCCACTTT.

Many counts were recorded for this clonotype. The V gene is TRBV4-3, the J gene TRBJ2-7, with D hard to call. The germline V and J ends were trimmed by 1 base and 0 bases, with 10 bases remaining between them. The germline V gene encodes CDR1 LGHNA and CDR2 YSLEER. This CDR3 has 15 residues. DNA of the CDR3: TGCGCCAGCAGCCAAGCAACGCAACCCTCCTACGAGCAGTACTTC. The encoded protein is CASSQATQPSYEQYF.

The CDR3 here is CASSLGGTSGSGETQYF. CDR3 nucleotide sequence: TGTGCCAGCAGCTTAGGTGGGACTAGCGGGAGCGGGGAGACCCAGTACTTC. The rearrangement links TRBV11-2 to TRBJ2-5, with 14 bases aligning to TRBD2. After removal of 1 base from V and 5 bases from J, the junction contained 6 bases not matched to a gene. In germline, CDR1 is SGHAT, CDR2 FQNNGV. The CDR3 spans 17 residues.

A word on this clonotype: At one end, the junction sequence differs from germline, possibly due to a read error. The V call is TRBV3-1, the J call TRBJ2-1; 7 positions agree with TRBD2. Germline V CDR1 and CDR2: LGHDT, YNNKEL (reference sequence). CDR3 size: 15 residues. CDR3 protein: CASNQGGRATNEQFF. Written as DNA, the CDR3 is TGTGCCAGCAACCAAGGAGGGAGGGCCACCAATGAGCAGTTCTTC.

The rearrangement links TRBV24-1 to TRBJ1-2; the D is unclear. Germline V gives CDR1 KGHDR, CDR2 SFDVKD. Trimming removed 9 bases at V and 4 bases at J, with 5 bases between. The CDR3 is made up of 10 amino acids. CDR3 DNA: TGTGCCACCTTTGGCTATGGCTACACCTTC. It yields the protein CATFGYGYTF.

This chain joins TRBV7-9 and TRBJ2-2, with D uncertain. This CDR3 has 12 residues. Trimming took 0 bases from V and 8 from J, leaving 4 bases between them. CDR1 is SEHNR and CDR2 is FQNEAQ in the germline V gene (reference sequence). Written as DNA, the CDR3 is TGTGCCAGCAGCTTAGCTTCGGGGGAGCTGTTTTTT. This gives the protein CASSLASGELFF.

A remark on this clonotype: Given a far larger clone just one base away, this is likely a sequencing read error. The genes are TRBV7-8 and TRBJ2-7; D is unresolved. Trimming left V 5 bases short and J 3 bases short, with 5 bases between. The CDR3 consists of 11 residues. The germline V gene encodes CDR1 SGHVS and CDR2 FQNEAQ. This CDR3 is CASSNYYEQYF. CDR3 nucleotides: TGTGCCAGCAGCAACTACTACGAGCAGTACTTC.

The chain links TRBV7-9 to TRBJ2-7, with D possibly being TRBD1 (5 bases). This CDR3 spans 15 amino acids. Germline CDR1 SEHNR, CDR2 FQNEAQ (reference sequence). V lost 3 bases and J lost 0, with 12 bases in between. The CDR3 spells CASSLDISSSYEQYF. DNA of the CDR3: TGTGCCAGCAGCTTGGACATCTCGAGCTCCTACGAGCAGTACTTC.

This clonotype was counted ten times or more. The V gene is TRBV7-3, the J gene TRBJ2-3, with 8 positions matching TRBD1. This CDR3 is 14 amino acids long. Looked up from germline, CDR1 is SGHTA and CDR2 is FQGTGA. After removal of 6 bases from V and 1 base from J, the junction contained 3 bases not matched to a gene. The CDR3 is CASRQQGGTDTQYF. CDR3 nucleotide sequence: TGTGCCAGCAGGCAACAGGGGGGCACAGATACGCAGTATTTT. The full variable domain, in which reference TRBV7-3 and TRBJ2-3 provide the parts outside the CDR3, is GAGVSQTPSNKVTEKGKYVELRCDPISGHTALYWYRQSLGQGPEFLIYFQGTGAADDSGLPNDRFFAVRPEGSVSTLKIQRTERGDSAVYLCASRQQGGTDTQYFGPGTRLTVL.

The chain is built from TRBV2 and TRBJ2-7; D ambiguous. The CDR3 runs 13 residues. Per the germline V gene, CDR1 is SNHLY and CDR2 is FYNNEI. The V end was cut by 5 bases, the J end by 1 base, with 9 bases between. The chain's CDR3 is CASSSRTSYEQYF. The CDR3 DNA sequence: TGTGCCAGCAGTTCTAGGACGTCCTACGAGCAGTACTTC.

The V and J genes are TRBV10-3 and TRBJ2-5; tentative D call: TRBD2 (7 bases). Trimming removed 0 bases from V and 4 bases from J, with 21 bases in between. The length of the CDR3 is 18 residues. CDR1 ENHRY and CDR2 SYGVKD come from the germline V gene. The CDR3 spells CAISESTGAGAGGETQYF. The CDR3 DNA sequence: TGTGCCATCAGTGAGTCGACGGGTGCGGGGGCTGGGGGAGAGACCCAGTACTTC.

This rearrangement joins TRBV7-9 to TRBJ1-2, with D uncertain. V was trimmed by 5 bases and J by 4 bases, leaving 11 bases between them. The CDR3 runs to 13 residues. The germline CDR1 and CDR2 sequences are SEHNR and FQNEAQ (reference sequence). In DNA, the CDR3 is TGTGCCAGCAGCCGAGATACGCTCTATGGCTACACCTTC. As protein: CASSRDTLYGYTF.

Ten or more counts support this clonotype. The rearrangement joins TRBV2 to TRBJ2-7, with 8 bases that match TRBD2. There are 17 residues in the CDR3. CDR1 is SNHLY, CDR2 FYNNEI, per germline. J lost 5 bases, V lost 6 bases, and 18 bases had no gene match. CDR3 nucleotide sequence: TGTGCCAGCAGGGGGGGTAGCGGGAATCTCCTAAGCCACGAGCAGTACTTC. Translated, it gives CASRGGSGNLLSHEQYF. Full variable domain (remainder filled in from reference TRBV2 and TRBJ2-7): EPEVTQTPSHQVTQMGQEVILRCVPISNHLYFYWYRQILGQKVEFLVSFYNNEISEKSEIFDDQFSVERPDGSNFTLKIRSTKLEDSAMYFCASRGGSGNLLSHEQYFGPGTRLTVT.

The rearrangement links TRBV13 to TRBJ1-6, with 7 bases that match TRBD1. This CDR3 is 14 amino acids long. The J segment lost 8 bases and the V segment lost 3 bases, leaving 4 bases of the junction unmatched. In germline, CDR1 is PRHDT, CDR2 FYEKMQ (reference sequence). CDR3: CASSFSTGDSPLHF. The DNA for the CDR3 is TGTGCCAGCAGCTTCTCCACAGGGGATTCACCCCTCCACTTT.

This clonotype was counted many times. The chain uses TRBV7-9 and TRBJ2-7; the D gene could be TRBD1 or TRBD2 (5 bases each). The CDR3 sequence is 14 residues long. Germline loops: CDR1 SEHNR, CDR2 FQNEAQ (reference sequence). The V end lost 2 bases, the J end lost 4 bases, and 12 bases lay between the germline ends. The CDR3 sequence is CASSLSPEGYEQYF. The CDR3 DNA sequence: TGTGCCAGCAGCTTAAGCCCCGAGGGGTACGAGCAGTACTTC. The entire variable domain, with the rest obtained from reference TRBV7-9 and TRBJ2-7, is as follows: DTGVSQNPRHKITKRGQNVTFRCDPISEHNRLYWYRQTLGQGPEFLTYFQNEAQLEKSRLLSDRFSAERPKGSFSTLEIQRTEQGDSAMYLCASSLSPEGYEQYFGPGTRLTVT.

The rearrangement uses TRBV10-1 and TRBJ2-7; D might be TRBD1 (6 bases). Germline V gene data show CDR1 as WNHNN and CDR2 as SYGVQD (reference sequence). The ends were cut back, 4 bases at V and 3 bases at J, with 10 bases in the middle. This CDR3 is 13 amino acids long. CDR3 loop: CASSGTEIYEQYF. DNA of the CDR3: TGCGCCAGCAGTGGGACAGAAATCTACGAGCAGTACTTC.